Sequencing of this TCR beta chain was carried out in a study of T cell responses to AZD1222 COVID-19 vaccine. Study-wide results and caveats: Baseline serostatus was positive in only six AZD1222 recipients.

Concerning this clone: Its target is not known.

Deletions cut 1 base from V and 6 bases from J, with 12 bases between. Germline V lookup: CDR1 SGHRS, CDR2 YFSETQ. This CDR3 is 14 amino acids long. Generated by immunoSEQ multiplex PCR, the TCRdb table keeps only in-frame clones and is missing some. The table includes roughly 150,000 clones, less than 95% detected once. The sample was peripheral blood, taken on day 0 of AZD1222 vaccination. The receptor was isolated from an adult in good health. This sequence joins TRBV5-1 and TRBJ2-3; possible D gene TRBD2, 5 bases. In DNA, the CDR3 is TGCGCCAGCAGCTTGACGCTAGCCAGCGATACGCAGTATTTT. It is translated as CASSLTLASDTQYF.